This T cell receptor (beta chain) was documented in a study of CD8 T cells in ankylosing spondylitis. Making use of molecular barcodes, quantitative 5'-RACE generated TCR beta libraries. TCRdb itself ran the 5' RACE reads through MiXCR, one entry per CDR3 protein. The table lists approximately 350,000 distinct CDR3 sequences, 20% to 25% of them singletons. This clonotype was seen more than once but under ten times. Its antigen remains unidentified. Study results and limitations: Significantly higher representation of disease-linked clones was reported for matched ankylosing spondylitis synovial fluid. Peripheral blood samples showed relatively rare disease-linked clones, and these clones were CD8+.

Per germline, CDR1 KGHSH and CDR2 LQKENI. CDR3 length equals 15 residues. V dropped 3 bases and J dropped 5; count of bases not matched to a gene: 7. The specimen sequenced was blood, either unsorted or a sorted T cell fraction (not recorded which). The J gene is TRBJ2-1, the V gene TRBV18; TRBD1 matches at 7 bases. This clonotype was sampled from a male donor with ankylosing spondylitis or in good health (not recorded which). CDR3 sequence: CASSPPDRADNEQFF. The CDR3 DNA reads as TGTGCCAGCTCACCGCCCGACAGGGCTGACAATGAGCAGTTCTTC.